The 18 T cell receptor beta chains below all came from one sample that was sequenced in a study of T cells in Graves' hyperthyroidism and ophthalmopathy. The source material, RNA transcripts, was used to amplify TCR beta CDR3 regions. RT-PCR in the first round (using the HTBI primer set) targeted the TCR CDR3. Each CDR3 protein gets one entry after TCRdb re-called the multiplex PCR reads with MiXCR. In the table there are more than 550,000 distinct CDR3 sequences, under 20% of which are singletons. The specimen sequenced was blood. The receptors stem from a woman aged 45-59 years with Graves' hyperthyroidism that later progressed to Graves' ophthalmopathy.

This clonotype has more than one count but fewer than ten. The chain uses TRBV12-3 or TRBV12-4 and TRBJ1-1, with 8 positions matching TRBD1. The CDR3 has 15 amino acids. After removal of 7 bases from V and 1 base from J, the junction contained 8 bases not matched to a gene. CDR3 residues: CASMEDREKNTEAFF. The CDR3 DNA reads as TGTGCCAGCATGGAGGACAGGGAAAAGAACACTGAAGCTTTCTTT.

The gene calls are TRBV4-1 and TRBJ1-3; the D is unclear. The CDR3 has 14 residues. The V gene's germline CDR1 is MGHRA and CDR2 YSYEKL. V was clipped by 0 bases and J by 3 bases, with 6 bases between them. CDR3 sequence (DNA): TGCGCCAGCAGCCAAGACCTATATGGAAACACCATATATTTT. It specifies CASSQDLYGNTIYF.

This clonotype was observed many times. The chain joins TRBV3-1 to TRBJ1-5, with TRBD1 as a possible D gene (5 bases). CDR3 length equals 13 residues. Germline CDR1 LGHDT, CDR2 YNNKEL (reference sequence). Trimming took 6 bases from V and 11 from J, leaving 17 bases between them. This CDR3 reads CASSEARQTAQHF. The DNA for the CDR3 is TGTGCCAGCAGTGAAGCGCGGCAGACAGCCCAGCATTTT.

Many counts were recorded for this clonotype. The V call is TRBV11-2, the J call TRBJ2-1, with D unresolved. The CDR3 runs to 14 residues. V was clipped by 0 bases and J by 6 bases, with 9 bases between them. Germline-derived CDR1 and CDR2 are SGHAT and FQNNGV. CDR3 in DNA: TGTGCCAGCAGCTTAGATCGGATGAGCAATGAGCAGTTCTTC. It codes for CASSLDRMSNEQFF.

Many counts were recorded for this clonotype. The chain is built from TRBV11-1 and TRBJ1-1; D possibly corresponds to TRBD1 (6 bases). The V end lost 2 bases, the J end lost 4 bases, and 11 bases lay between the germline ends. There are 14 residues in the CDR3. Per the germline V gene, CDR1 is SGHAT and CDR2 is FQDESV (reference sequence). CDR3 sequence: CASSLWGRGTEAFF. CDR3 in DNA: TGTGCCAGCAGCTTATGGGGGCGAGGCACTGAAGCTTTCTTT.

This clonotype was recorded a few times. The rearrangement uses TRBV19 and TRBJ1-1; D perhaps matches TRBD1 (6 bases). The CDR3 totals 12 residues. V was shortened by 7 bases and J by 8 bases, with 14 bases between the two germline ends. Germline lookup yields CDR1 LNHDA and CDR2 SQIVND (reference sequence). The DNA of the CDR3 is TGTGCCAGTAAGGTGGGGGCCAAAGAAGCTTTCTTT. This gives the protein CASKVGAKEAFF.

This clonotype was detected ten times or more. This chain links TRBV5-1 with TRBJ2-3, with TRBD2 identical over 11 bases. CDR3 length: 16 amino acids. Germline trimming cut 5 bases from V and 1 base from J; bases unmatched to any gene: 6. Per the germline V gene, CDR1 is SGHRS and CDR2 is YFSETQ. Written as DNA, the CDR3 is TGCGCCAGCAGTTTCGCACTAGCGGGGGGCACAGATACGCAGTATTTT. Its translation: CASSFALAGGTDTQYF.

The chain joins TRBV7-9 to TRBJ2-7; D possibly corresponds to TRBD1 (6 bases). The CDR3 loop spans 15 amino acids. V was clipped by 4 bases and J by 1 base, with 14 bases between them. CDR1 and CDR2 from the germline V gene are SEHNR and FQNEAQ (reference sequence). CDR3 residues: CASSSKTGMSYEQYF. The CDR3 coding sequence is TGTGCCAGCAGCTCGAAGACAGGAATGTCCTACGAGCAGTACTTC.

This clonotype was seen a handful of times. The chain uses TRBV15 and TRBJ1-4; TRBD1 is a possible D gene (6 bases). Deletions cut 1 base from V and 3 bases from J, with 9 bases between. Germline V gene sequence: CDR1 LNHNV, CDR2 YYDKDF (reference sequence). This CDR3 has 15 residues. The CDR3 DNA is TGTGCCACCAGCAGAGCAGGGGCGGCTAATGAAAAACTGTTTTTT. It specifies CATSRAGAANEKLFF.

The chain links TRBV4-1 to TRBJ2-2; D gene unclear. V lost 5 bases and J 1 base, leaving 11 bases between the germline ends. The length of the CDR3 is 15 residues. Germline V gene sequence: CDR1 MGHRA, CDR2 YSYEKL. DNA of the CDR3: TGCGCCAGCAGCTCCCTGGCCCTGAACACCGGGGAGCTGTTTTTT. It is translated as CASSSLALNTGELFF.

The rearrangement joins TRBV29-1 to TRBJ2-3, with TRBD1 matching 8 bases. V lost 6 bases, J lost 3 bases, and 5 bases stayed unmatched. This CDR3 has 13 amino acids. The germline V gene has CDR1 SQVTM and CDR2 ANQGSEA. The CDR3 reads CSVTRTGTDTQYF. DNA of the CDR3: TGCAGCGTCACAAGGACAGGGACAGATACGCAGTATTTT.

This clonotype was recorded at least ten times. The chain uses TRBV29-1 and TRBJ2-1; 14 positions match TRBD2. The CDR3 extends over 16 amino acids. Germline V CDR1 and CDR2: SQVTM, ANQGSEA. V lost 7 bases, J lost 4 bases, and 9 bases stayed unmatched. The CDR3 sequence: CSAYQTSGGVYNEQFF. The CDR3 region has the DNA TGCAGCGCATATCAGACTAGCGGGGGGGTATACAATGAGCAGTTCTTC.

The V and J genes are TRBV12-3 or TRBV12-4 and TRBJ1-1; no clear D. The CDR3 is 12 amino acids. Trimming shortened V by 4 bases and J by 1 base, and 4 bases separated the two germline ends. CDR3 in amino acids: CASSWSNTEAFF. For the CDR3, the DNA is TGTGCCAGCAGTTGGTCGAACACTGAAGCTTTCTTT.

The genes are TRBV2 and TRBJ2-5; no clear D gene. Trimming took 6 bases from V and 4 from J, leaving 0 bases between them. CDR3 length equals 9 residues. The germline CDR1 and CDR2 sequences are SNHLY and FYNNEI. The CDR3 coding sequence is TGTGCCAGCAGAGAGACCCAGTACTTC. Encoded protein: CASRETQYF.

The chain's CDR3 is CASSLDPEGTEAFF. The CDR3 DNA sequence: TGCGCCAGCAGCTTGGACCCTGAAGGCACTGAAGCTTTCTTT. The chain has TRBV5-1 and TRBJ1-1, with no clear D. V shed 0 bases and J shed 4 bases, with 10 bases lying between them. The CDR3 length is 14 residues. CDR1 is SGHRS and CDR2 is YFSETQ in the germline V gene.

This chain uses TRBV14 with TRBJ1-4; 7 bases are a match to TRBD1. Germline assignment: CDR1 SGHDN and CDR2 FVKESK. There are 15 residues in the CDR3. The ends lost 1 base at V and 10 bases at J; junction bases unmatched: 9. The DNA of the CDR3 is TGTGCCAGCAGCCAAGGTCGACAGGGAGGGAGAAAACTGTTTTTT. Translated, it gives CASSQGRQGGRKLFF.

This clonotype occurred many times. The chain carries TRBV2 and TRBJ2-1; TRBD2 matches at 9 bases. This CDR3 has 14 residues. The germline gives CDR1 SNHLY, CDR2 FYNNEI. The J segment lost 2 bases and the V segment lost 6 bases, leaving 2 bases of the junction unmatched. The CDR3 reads CASRSSGTYNEQFF. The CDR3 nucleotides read TGTGCCAGCAGATCTAGCGGGACCTACAATGAGCAGTTCTTC.

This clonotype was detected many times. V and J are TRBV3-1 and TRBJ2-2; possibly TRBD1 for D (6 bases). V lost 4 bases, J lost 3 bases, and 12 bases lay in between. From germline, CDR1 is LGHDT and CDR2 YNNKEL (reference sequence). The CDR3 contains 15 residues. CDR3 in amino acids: CASSPGQLDTGELFF. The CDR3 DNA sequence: TGTGCCAGCAGCCCCGGACAGCTCGACACCGGGGAGCTGTTTTTT.